The 23 T cell receptor beta chains listed next were all sequenced from one sample in a study of blood T cell repertoires in COVID-19. Profiled with immunoSEQ multiplex PCR; TCRdb holds only in-frame clones, not every one. The table has 250,000 to 300,000 clones, approximately 85% seen once. Sequencing was performed on peripheral blood. The receptor source for this set is a man aged 50-60 years with active or convalescent COVID-19.

V and J are TRBV29-1 and TRBJ2-1; 9 bases agree with TRBD2. Germline CDR1 reads SQVTM; CDR2 reads ANQGSEA. V trimming: 4 bases; J trimming: 8 bases; junction bases outside the gene matches: 9. This CDR3 comprises 14 residues. CDR3 region: CSVARSAGGDEQFF. DNA for the CDR3: TGCAGCGTTGCGAGGTCGGCGGGAGGGGATGAGCAGTTCTTC.

The chain carries TRBV28 and TRBJ2-5; TRBD2 is a possible D gene (7 bases). Germline CDR1 MDHEN, CDR2 SYDVKM. With 2 bases removed from V and 2 bases from J, the gap between germline ends came to 9 bases. This CDR3 spans 14 amino acids. Here the CDR3 DNA reads TGTGCCAGCAGTTTAGGGGGGGCGCAAGAGACCCAGTACTTC. Its translation: CASSLGGAQETQYF.

This clone appeared a single time. J is TRBJ2-1 and V is TRBV27, with a tentative D call TRBD2 (5 bases). The CDR3 has 15 amino acids. Germline V gene sequence: CDR1 MNHEY, CDR2 SMNVEV (reference sequence). V gave up 0 bases and J gave up 2 bases, with 8 bases separating them. The CDR3 bases are TGTGCCAGCAGTTTATCGCTAGCACCCTACAATGAGCAGTTCTTC. Residues: CASSLSLAPYNEQFF.

V usage is TRBV20-1 and J usage is TRBJ2-7; 7 nucleotides align to TRBD2. CDR3 size: 13 residues. Germline V gene sequence: CDR1 DFQATT, CDR2 SNEGSKA (reference sequence). The V gene end was trimmed by 6 bases and the J gene end by 6 bases; junction bases not matched to a gene: 11. This CDR3 reads CSASEGRVGEQYF. The CDR3 coding sequence is TGCAGTGCCAGTGAAGGGAGGGTAGGCGAGCAGTACTTC.

In this sample, this clone turned up once. This rearrangement joins TRBV11-2 to TRBJ2-5, with TRBD2 identical over 9 bases. This CDR3 comprises 14 residues. Per germline, CDR1 SGHAT and CDR2 FQNNGV. The ends lost 4 bases at V and 6 bases at J; junction bases unmatched: 6. CDR3 amino acids: CASSSGAGGKTQYF. The CDR3 DNA reads as TGTGCCAGCAGCTCGGGGGCGGGAGGGAAGACCCAGTACTTC.

V is TRBV28 and J is TRBJ1-1, with D maybe TRBD1 (6 bases). CDR1 and CDR2 from the germline V gene are MDHEN and SYDVKM. V was trimmed by 4 bases and J by 2 bases, leaving 14 bases between them. This CDR3 region has 15 residues. The CDR3 DNA follows: TGTGCCAGCAGTTCACCGGGGGGCCTCAACACTGAAGCTTTCTTT. It yields the protein CASSSPGGLNTEAFF.

This rearrangement joins TRBV23-1 to TRBJ1-4, with D possibly being TRBD1 (5 bases). TRBV23-1 is placed among ORFs of uncertain function. Trimming pared 0 bases from V and 6 bases from J, leaving 11 bases between. This CDR3 is built from 15 residues. The CDR3 bases are TGCGCCAGCAGTCAATCCTCAGGGTCTTATGAAAAACTGTTTTTT. Its translation: CASSQSSGSYEKLFF.

The V call is TRBV5-8, the J call TRBJ2-3, with D perhaps matching TRBD1 (6 bases). The germline V gene has CDR1 SGHTS and CDR2 YDEGEE. With 1 base removed from V and 3 bases from J, the gap between germline ends came to 15 bases. The CDR3 length is 16 residues. In DNA form, the CDR3 reads TGTGCCAGCAGCTTGTGGCCCAGGGGTGGAACAGATACGCAGTATTTT. Protein: CASSLWPRGGTDTQYF.

The V and J genes are TRBV5-1 and TRBJ2-5, with 12 bases matching TRBD2. J gave up 5 bases and V 0 bases, and 2 bases lay outside the gene matches. CDR3 size: 15 residues. In germline, CDR1 is SGHRS, CDR2 YFSETQ. CDR3 loop: CASSLAGTSGETQYF. CDR3 DNA sequence: TGCGCCAGCAGCTTGGCCGGGACTAGCGGGGAGACCCAGTACTTC.

The V gene is TRBV9, the J gene TRBJ1-1, with D possibly matching TRBD1 (5 bases). The CDR3 totals 14 residues. V dropped 4 bases and J dropped 0 bases, with 10 bases sitting between them. Germline loops: CDR1 SGDLS, CDR2 YYNGEE. The chain's CDR3 is CASSPQVMNTEAFF. For the CDR3, the DNA is TGTGCCAGCAGCCCACAGGTGATGAACACTGAAGCTTTCTTT.

This chain joins TRBV2 and TRBJ1-2; TRBD1 matches at 10 bases. Unmatched junction bases numbered 9, after V lost 7 bases and J lost 7 bases. Germline CDR1 SNHLY, CDR2 FYNNEI. This CDR3 spans 14 amino acids. CDR3 in amino acids: CASKSRTGGPGYTF. The CDR3, as DNA: TGTGCCAGCAAAAGCCGGACAGGGGGACCTGGCTACACCTTC.

A single count supports this clone. This chain uses TRBV6-4 with TRBJ2-5; possible D gene TRBD1, 6 bases. The CDR3 is 11 residues long. The germline gives CDR1 MRHNA, CDR2 SNTAGT. V was shortened by 11 bases and J by 2 bases, with 9 bases between the two germline ends. CDR3 region: CAEGQQETQYF. The CDR3 coding sequence is TGTGCCGAAGGACAGCAAGAGACCCAGTACTTC.

This clone came up a few times. J is TRBJ1-2 and V is TRBV28; TRBD1 is a possible D gene (6 bases). The CDR3 is 11 residues long. Trimming shortened V by 7 bases and J by 7 bases, and 10 bases separated the two germline ends. Looked up from germline, CDR1 is MDHEN and CDR2 is SYDVKM. The CDR3 here is CASTRGLGYTF. The CDR3 DNA is TGTGCCAGCACGCGGGGGCTTGGCTACACCTTC.

V is TRBV21-1 and J is TRBJ2-3; the table's D gene call, TRBD2, was not cross checked with the DNA. TRBV21-1 is marked as a pseudogene. The CDR3 consists of 15 residues. In DNA, the CDR3 is TGTGCCAGCAGCAAAGGAAGCGCCGGCCCAGATACGCAGTATTTT. It specifies CASSKGSAGPDTQYF.

This chain connects TRBV18 to TRBJ2-3; tentative D call: TRBD2 (6 bases). The CDR3 is 18 residues long. V gave up 6 bases and J gave up 3 bases, with 25 bases separating them. The germline V gene has CDR1 KGHSH and CDR2 LQKENI. CDR3 bases: TGTGCCAGCTCTCCTACCATGGAACCGGGACTGGATACAGATACGCAGTATTTT. As protein: CASSPTMEPGLDTDTQYF.

The chain links TRBV2 to TRBJ2-1, with D maybe TRBD2 (5 bases). CDR3 length: 11 residues. V lost 8 bases to trimming and J lost 15 bases, with 17 bases between them. Germline CDR1 SNHLY, CDR2 FYNNEI. In DNA form, the CDR3 reads TGTGCCAGCTCTAGAGGGCCCCGCGGGTTCTTC. Translating gives CASSRGPRGFF.

The chain has TRBV6-6 and TRBJ2-6, with unresolved D. This CDR3 is 15 amino acids long. The germline gives CDR1 MNHNY, CDR2 SVGAGI (reference sequence). V lost 2 bases and J lost 0, with 5 bases in between. The CDR3 DNA reads TGTGCCAGCAGTTACCGAGGCTCTGGGGCCAACGTCCTGACTTTC. Protein product: CASSYRGSGANVLTF.

CDR3 nucleotide sequence: TGCGCCAGCAGAGTAAGCGTCATCCAGCGGGAATCGGGCTGGCAGTTCTTC. As protein: CASRVSVIQRESGWQFF. The V gene is TRBV5-1, the J gene TRBJ2-1, with 7 nucleotides matching TRBD2. The V gene end was trimmed by 5 bases and the J gene end by 12 bases; junction bases not matched to a gene: 23. CDR1 and CDR2 (germline): SGHRS, YFSETQ. The CDR3 runs to 17 residues.

A few counts support this clone. The gene calls are TRBV7-6 and TRBJ1-3, with TRBD1 as a possible D gene (6 bases). V was pared by 1 base and J by 0 bases, with 13 bases between. Germline CDR1 and CDR2: SGHVS and FNYEAQ. This CDR3 is 17 amino acids long. CDR3 sequence: CASSLEGGINSGNTIYF. For the CDR3, the DNA is TGTGCCAGCAGCTTAGAAGGGGGAATCAACTCTGGAAACACCATATATTTT.

The chain is built from TRBV7-9 and TRBJ2-7; 10 bases map to TRBD1. The V segment lost 5 bases and the J segment 3 bases; nucleotides outside the gene matches: 10. Germline V gene sequence: CDR1 SEHNR, CDR2 FQNEAQ (reference sequence). The CDR3 has 16 amino acids. The CDR3 region has the DNA TGTGCCAGCAGCGAAACGGACAGGGGGAGTTTCTACGAGCAGTACTTC. It is translated as CASSETDRGSFYEQYF.

The chain uses TRBV6-2 or TRBV6-3 and TRBJ2-7; D is uncertain. Germline CDR1 reads MNHEY; CDR2 reads SVGEGT. This CDR3 is 11 amino acids long. V was clipped by 4 bases and J by 6 bases, with 7 bases between them. The CDR3 DNA reads as TGTGCCAGCAGTTTGAGGTCCGAGCAGTACTTC. Translation gives CASSLRSEQYF.

This sequence joins TRBV6-1 and TRBJ1-3, with D maybe TRBD1 (5 bases). The germline V and J ends were trimmed by 1 base and 4 bases, with 8 bases remaining between them. CDR1 is MNHNS, CDR2 SASEGT, per germline. There are 14 residues in the CDR3. CDR3 protein: CASSEVRGGNTIYF. DNA of the CDR3: TGTGCCAGCAGTGAAGTTCGGGGGGGAAACACCATATATTTT.

The chain employs TRBV9 and TRBJ1-6; possibly TRBD1 for D (5 bases). Germline loops: CDR1 SGDLS, CDR2 YYNGEE. The CDR3 extends over 18 amino acids. V dropped 4 bases and J dropped 3 bases, with 20 bases sitting between them. CDR3 DNA sequence: TGTGCCAGCAGCCCCAGCCCAGGGAGGTCCAGCTATAATTCACCCCTCCACTTT. Encoded protein: CASSPSPGRSSYNSPLHF.